This TCR beta chain derives from a study of blood T cell repertoires in COVID-19. About the study: There were acute and convalescent COVID-19 samples, and they came from the United States, Italy and Spain. Sources were T cells, B-cell-depleted T cells, or PBMCs; the material itself was cDNA or gDNA.

In the authors' methods: Amplification of reference gene primers provided the estimated nucleated cell counts. Here immunoSEQ multiplex PCR was the method, and the copy in TCRdb shows in-frame clones only, minus some. Clone size and the V and J calls come from that table; the DNA yielded D and trimming. The sample includes roughly 380,000 clones, roughly 90% of them seen just once. Germline V CDR1 and CDR2: SGHDN, FVKESK. This CDR3 contains 11 residues. The V and J ends lost 9 bases and 4 bases respectively, with 9 bases between them. This receptor was obtained from a woman aged 40 to 49 with COVID-19, enrolled during active disease. The rearrangement links TRBV14 to TRBJ1-2; D unclear. The material sequenced was peripheral blood. The chain's CDR3 is CASPPPYGYTF. CDR3 bases: TGTGCCAGTCCCCCTCCCTATGGCTACACCTTC.